The sequence of this T cell receptor (beta chain) was determined in a study of T cells in Graves' hyperthyroidism and ophthalmopathy. Extraction of PBMCs used roughly 9.6 ml of fresh peripheral blood. From RNA transcripts, TCR beta CDR3 regions were amplified. The HTBI primer set was used in a first-round RT-PCR of the TCR CDR3. TCRdb fed the multiplex PCR reads into MiXCR, producing one record per CDR3 protein. This table holds 270,000 or so distinct CDR3 sequences, 25% to 30% found once. Germline V gene lookup returns CDR1 DFQATT and CDR2 SNEGSKA (reference sequence). The V and J ends lost 3 bases and 3 bases respectively, with 8 bases between them. The CDR3 is 12 amino acids. The table lists this clonotype with many counts.

The chain is built from TRBV20-1 and TRBJ1-1; D call uncertain. The sample taken for sequencing was blood. This sequence originates from a man aged 40-50 years with Graves' hyperthyroidism that later progressed to Graves' ophthalmopathy. The CDR3 protein is CSARRGYTEAFF. The CDR3 DNA reads TGCAGTGCTAGGAGAGGGTACACTGAAGCTTTCTTT.